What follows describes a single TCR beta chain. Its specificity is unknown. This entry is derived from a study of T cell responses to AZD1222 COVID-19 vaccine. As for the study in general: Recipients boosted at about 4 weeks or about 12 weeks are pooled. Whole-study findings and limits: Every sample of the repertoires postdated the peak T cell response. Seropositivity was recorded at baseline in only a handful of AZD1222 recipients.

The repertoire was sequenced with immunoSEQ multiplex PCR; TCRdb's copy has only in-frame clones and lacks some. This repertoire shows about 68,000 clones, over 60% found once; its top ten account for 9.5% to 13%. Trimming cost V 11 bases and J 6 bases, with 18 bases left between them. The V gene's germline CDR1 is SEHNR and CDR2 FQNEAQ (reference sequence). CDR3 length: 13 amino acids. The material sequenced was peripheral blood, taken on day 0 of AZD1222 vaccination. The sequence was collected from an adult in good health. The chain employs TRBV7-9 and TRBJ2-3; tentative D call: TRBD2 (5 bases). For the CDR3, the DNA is TGTGCCCCAAACTCGTACCCGGGGGATACGCAGTATTTT. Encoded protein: CAPNSYPGDTQYF.